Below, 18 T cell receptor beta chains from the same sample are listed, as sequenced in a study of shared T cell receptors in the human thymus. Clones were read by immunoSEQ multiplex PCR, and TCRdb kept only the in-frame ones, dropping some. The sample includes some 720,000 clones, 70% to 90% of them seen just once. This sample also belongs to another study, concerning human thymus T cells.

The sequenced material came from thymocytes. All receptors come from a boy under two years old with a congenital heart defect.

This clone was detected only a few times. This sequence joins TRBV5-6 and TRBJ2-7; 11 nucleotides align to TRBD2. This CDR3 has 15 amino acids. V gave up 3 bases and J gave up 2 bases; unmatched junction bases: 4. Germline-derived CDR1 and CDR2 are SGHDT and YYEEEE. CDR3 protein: CASSSRTSGPYEQYF. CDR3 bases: TGTGCCAGCAGCTCTCGGACTAGCGGGCCCTACGAGCAGTACTTC.

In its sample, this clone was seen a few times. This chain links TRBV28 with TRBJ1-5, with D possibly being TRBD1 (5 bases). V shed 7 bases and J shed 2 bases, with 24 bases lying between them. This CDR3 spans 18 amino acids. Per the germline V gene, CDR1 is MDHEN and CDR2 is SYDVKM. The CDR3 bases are TGTGCCAGCACCACGGGCAGGACAAAGGGCTTGGGCAATCAGCCCCAGCATTTT. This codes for CASTTGRTKGLGNQPQHF. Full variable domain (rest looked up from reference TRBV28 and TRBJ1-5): DVKVTQSSRYLVKRTGEKVFLECVQDMDHENMFWYRQDPGLGLRLIYFSYDVKMKEKGDIPEGYSVSREKKERFSLILESASTNQTSMYLCASTTGRTKGLGNQPQHFGDGTRLSIL.

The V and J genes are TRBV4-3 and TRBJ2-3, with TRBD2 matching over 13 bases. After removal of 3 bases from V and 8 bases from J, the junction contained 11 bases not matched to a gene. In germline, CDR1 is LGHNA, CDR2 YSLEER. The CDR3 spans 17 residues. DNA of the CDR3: TGCGCCAGCAGCCACAGGGGGCCGGGACTAGCGGGATTTACGCAGTATTTT. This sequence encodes CASSHRGPGLAGFTQYF.

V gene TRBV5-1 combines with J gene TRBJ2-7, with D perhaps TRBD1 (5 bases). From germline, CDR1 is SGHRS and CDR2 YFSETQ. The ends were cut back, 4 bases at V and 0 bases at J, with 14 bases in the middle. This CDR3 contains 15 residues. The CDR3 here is CASSGEQDRSYEQYF. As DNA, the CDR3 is TGCGCCAGCAGCGGTGAACAGGACCGCTCCTACGAGCAGTACTTC.

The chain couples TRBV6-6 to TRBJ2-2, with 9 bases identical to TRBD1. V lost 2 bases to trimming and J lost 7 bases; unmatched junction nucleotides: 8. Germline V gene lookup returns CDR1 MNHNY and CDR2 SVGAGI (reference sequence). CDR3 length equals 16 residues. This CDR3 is CASSYHRDREYGELFF. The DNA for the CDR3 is TGTGCCAGCAGTTACCACCGGGACAGGGAGTACGGGGAGCTGTTTTTT.

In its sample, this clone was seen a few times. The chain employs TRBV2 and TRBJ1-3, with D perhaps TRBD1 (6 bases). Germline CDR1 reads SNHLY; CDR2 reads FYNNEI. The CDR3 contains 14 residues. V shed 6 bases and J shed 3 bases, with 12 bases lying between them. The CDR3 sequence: CASRPGTHGNTIYF. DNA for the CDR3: TGTGCCAGCAGGCCCGGGACACATGGAAACACCATATATTTT.

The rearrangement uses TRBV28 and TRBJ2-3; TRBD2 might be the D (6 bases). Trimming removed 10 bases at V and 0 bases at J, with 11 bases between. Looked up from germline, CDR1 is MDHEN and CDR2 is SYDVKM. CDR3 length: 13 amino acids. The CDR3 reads CATLASSTDTQYF. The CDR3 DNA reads TGTGCCACCCTAGCGAGTAGCACAGATACGCAGTATTTT.

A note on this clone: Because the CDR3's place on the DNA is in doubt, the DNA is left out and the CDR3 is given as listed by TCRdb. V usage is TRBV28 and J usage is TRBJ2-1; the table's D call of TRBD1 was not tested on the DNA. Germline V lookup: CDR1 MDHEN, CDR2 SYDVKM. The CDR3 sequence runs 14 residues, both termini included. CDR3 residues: CASSFGPGYNEQFF.

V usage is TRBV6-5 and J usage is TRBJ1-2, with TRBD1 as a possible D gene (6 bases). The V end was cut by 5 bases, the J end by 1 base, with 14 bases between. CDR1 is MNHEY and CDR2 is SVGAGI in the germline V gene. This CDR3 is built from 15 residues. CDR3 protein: CASSRGQPINYGYTF. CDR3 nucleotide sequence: TGTGCCAGCAGTCGAGGACAGCCCATTAACTATGGCTACACCTTC.

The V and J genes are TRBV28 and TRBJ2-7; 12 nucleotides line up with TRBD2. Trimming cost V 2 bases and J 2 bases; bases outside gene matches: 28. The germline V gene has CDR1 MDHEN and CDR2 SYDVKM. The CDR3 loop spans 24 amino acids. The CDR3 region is CASSLRGETSGRPFRRGRAYEQYF. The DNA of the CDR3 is TGTGCCAGCAGTTTACGTGGGGAGACTAGCGGGAGACCCTTTAGGAGAGGTCGAGCCTACGAGCAGTACTTC. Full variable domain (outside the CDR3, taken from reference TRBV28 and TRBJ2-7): DVKVTQSSRYLVKRTGEKVFLECVQDMDHENMFWYRQDPGLGLRLIYFSYDVKMKEKGDIPEGYSVSREKKERFSLILESASTNQTSMYLCASSLRGETSGRPFRRGRAYEQYFGPGTRLTVT.

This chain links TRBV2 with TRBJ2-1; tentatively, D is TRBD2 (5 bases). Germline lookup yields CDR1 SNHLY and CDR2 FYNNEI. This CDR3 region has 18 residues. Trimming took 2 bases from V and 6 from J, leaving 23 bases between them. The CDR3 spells CASSERVKGAWEINEQFF. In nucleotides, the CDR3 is TGTGCCAGCAGTGAAAGGGTGAAGGGCGCATGGGAGATCAATGAGCAGTTCTTC.

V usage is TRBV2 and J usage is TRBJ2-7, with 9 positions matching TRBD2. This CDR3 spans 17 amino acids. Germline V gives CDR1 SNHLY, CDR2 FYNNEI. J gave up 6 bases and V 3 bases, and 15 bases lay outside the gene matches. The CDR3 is CASSDPGRASGNGEQYF. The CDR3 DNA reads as TGTGCCAGCAGTGACCCGGGTAGGGCTAGCGGGAATGGCGAGCAGTACTTC.

CDR3 protein: CASSLARDRIYSNQPQHF. The CDR3 bases are TGTGCCAGCAGCTTAGCCCGGGACAGGATTTATAGCAATCAGCCCCAGCATTTT. The chain combines TRBV7-2 with TRBJ1-5, with 8 positions matching TRBD1. The CDR3 consists of 18 residues. The germline V gene encodes CDR1 SGHTA and CDR2 FQGNSA. J gave up 0 bases and V 0 bases, and 7 bases lay outside the gene matches.

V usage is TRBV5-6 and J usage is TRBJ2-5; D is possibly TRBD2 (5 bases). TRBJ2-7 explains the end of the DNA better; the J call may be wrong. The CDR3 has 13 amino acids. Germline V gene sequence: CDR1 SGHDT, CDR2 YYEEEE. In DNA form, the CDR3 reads TGTGCCAGCAGCTGGACCCTAGCTGGCGAGCAGTACTTC. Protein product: CASSWTLAGEQYF.

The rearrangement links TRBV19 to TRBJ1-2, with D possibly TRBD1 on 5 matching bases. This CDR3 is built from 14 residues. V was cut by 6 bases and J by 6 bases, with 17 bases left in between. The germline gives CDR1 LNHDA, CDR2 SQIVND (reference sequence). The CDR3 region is CASSLRQPGDGYTF. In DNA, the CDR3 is TGTGCCAGTAGCCTCAGACAGCCGGGGGATGGCTACACCTTC.

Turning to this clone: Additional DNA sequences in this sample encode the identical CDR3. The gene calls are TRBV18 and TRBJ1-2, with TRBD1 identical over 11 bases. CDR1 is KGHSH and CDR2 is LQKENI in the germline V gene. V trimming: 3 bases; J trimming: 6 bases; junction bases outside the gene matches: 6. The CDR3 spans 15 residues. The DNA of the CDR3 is TGTGCCAGCTCACCGCCCGGGACAGGGGGTAATGGCTACACCTTC. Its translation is CASSPPGTGGNGYTF.

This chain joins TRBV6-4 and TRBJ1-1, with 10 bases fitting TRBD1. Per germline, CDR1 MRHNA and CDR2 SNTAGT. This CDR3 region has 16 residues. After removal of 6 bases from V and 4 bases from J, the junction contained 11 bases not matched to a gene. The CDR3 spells CASSRDRGPRGTEAFF. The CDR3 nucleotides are TGTGCCAGCAGCCGGGACAGGGGCCCGCGGGGCACTGAAGCTTTCTTT.

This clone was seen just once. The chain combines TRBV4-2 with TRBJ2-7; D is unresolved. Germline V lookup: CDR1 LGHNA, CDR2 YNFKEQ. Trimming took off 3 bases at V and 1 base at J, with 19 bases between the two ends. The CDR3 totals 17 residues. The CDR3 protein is CASSQFLSPLRSYEQYF. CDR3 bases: TGTGCCAGCAGCCAGTTCCTTTCCCCCCTCCGGTCCTACGAGCAGTACTTC.